What follows are 18 T cell receptor beta chains derived from one specimen sequenced in a study of vaccination effects on CD4 cells after COVID-19. Culturing for nine to ten days preceded CD4+ T cell isolation. The participants, recipients of two vaccine doses, got either BNT162b2 or mRNA-1273. This table comes from immunoSEQ multiplex PCR, and its TCRdb copy is limited to in-frame clones, with some not included. The repertoire consists of approximately 60,000 clones, with nearly 80% occurring once and the leading ten covering about 4.5%. These TCRs' antigens remain unknown. The source material was CD4+ T cells from PBMCs cultured without peptide, sampled after COVID-19 vaccination. These receptors were taken from a human donor who received a COVID-19 vaccine.

The V call is TRBV5-1, the J call TRBJ2-6; D gene unclear. The ends were cut back, 6 bases at V and 1 base at J, with 11 bases in the middle. This CDR3 has 15 amino acids. Germline CDR1 reads SGHRS; CDR2 reads YFSETQ. Written as DNA, the CDR3 is TGCGCCAGCACCCCACCACAGTCTGGGGCCAACGTCCTGACTTTC. Residues: CASTPPQSGANVLTF.

This rearrangement joins TRBV5-6 to TRBJ1-1, with 8 bases aligning to TRBD1. Germline V gene sequence: CDR1 SGHDT, CDR2 YYEEEE. V shed 2 bases, J shed 5 bases, and the junction held 2 bases outside the gene matches. There are 13 residues in the CDR3. CDR3 protein: CASSFDRGTEAFF. Written as DNA, the CDR3 is TGTGCCAGCAGCTTTGACAGGGGTACTGAAGCTTTCTTT.

This clone was found a few times. The V call is TRBV29-1, the J call TRBJ1-4; D gene uncertain. There are 12 residues in the CDR3. V was trimmed by 4 bases and J by 5 bases, leaving 8 bases between them. Germline V gene data show CDR1 as SQVTM and CDR2 as ANQGSEA. The CDR3 coding sequence is TGCAGCGTTGGCCGAGACAATGAAAAACTGTTTTTT. As protein: CSVGRDNEKLFF.

This clone has just a few counts. This rearrangement joins TRBV6-1 to TRBJ1-5; D is unclear. This CDR3 is 16 amino acids long. CDR1 is MNHNS, CDR2 SASEGT, per germline. V was trimmed by 2 bases and J by 0 bases, leaving 11 bases between them. The CDR3 DNA is TGTGCCAGCAGTGAATCCGGGGTGAGTAGCAATCAGCCCCAGCATTTT. It codes for CASSESGVSSNQPQHF.

The gene calls are TRBV7-9 and TRBJ2-1; 13 bases fit TRBD2. V shed 5 bases and J 6 bases; nucleotides not matched to a gene: 1. The CDR3 consists of 14 residues. In germline, CDR1 is SEHNR, CDR2 FQNEAQ (reference sequence). DNA for the CDR3: TGTGCCAGCAGCGGACTAGCGGGAGTCAATGAGCAGTTCTTC. Amino acids: CASSGLAGVNEQFF. Full variable domain (rest looked up from reference TRBV7-9 and TRBJ2-1): DTGVSQNPRHKITKRGQNVTFRCDPISEHNRLYWYRQTLGQGPEFLTYFQNEAQLEKSRLLSDRFSAERPKGSFSTLEIQRTEQGDSAMYLCASSGLAGVNEQFFGPGTRLTVL.

This clone was detected a few times. V and J are TRBV7-2 and TRBJ2-7; 10 bases are shared with TRBD2. The CDR3 totals 19 residues. V shed 2 bases, J shed 4 bases, and the junction held 17 bases outside the gene matches. Germline CDR1 reads SGHTA; CDR2 reads FQGNSA. CDR3 sequence: CASSLRRPLSGGPGYEQYF. For the CDR3, the DNA is TGTGCCAGCAGCTTAAGACGCCCCCTTAGCGGGGGGCCGGGTTACGAGCAGTACTTC.

The chain carries TRBV5-1 and TRBJ2-3; D is unclear. V lost 0 bases, J lost 2 bases, and 10 bases lay in between. Germline lookup yields CDR1 SGHRS and CDR2 YFSETQ. The CDR3 spans 15 residues. In nucleotides, the CDR3 is TGCGCCAGCAGCTTGGGAAGCTCACTCACAGATACGCAGTATTTT. It encodes CASSLGSSLTDTQYF. Supplemented by reference TRBV5-1 and TRBJ2-3, the full variable domain reads KAGVTQTPRYLIKTRGQQVTLSCSPISGHRSVSWYQQTPGQGLQFLFEYFSETQRNKGNFPGRFSGRQFSNSRSEMNVSTLELGDSALYLCASSLGSSLTDTQYFGPGTRLTVL.

V and J are TRBV29-1 and TRBJ2-1, with 7 bases matching TRBD2. J gave up 9 bases and V 4 bases, and 9 bases lay outside the gene matches. CDR3 length: 13 amino acids. Germline V gives CDR1 SQVTM, CDR2 ANQGSEA. Written as DNA, the CDR3 is TGCAGCGTTGCCCCGGCGGGAGCGGGTGAGCAGTTCTTC. Residues: CSVAPAGAGEQFF.

This clone has just a few counts. The chain couples TRBV7-2 to TRBJ2-7, with D tentatively TRBD1 (6 bases). The CDR3 sequence is 15 residues long. V lost 5 bases, J lost 3 bases, and 17 bases lay in between. Germline-derived CDR1 and CDR2 are SGHTA and FQGNSA. The CDR3 DNA reads TGTGCCAGCAGCGCTATGGACAGCCACCTCTACGAGCAGTACTTC. Translating it yields CASSAMDSHLYEQYF.

The CDR3 DNA reads as TGCGCCAGCAGGACTTACGGGACGGATGAAAAACTGTTTTTT. This encodes CASRTYGTDEKLFF. V usage is TRBV4-1 and J usage is TRBJ1-4; a possible D gene is TRBD1 (5 bases). Germline assignment: CDR1 MGHRA and CDR2 YSYEKL. V lost 6 bases and J lost 6, with 14 bases in between. The CDR3 sequence is 14 residues long.

V and J are TRBV6-5 and TRBJ1-2, with D perhaps matching TRBD1 (5 bases). CDR1 is MNHEY and CDR2 is SVGAGI in the germline V gene. With 8 bases removed from V and 0 bases from J, the gap between germline ends came to 7 bases. The CDR3 runs 12 residues. The CDR3, as DNA: TGTGCCAGCGGGGGGTCTAACTATGGCTACACCTTC. This sequence encodes CASGGSNYGYTF.

The chain carries TRBV19 and TRBJ2-1; 7 positions agree with TRBD2. The V segment lost 3 bases and the J segment 0 bases; nucleotides outside the gene matches: 5. Germline assignment: CDR1 LNHDA and CDR2 SQIVND (reference sequence). The length of the CDR3 is 16 residues. CDR3 DNA sequence: TGTGCCAGTAGTATGATGGGCGGGAGCTCCTACAATGAGCAGTTCTTC. Its protein is CASSMMGGSSYNEQFF.

The J gene is TRBJ2-5, the V gene TRBV13; D is undetermined. Trimming left V 3 bases short and J 2 bases short, with 19 bases between. The CDR3 length is 17 residues. The germline CDR1 and CDR2 sequences are PRHDT and FYEKMQ (reference sequence). The chain's CDR3 is CASSLGFSWTKQETQYF. CDR3 nucleotides: TGTGCCAGCAGCTTGGGCTTCTCATGGACGAAGCAAGAGACCCAGTACTTC.

The chain carries TRBV5-4 and TRBJ2-1, with 7 bases identical to TRBD2. The CDR3 runs 12 residues. V shed 0 bases and J 10 bases; nucleotides not matched to a gene: 1. In germline, CDR1 is SGHNT, CDR2 YYREEE (reference sequence). This CDR3 reads CASSLVSGEQFF. The CDR3 DNA sequence: TGTGCCAGCAGCTTGGTTAGCGGGGAGCAGTTCTTC.

The chain is built from TRBV4-1 and TRBJ2-5; 9 bases fit TRBD2. The J segment lost 7 bases and the V segment lost 0 bases, leaving 9 bases of the junction unmatched. The CDR3 loop spans 16 amino acids. The germline CDR1 and CDR2 sequences are MGHRA and YSYEKL. The CDR3 DNA follows: TGCGCCAGCAGCCAAGACGGGAGCGGCGGGAGGGGGACCCAGTACTTC. Amino acid sequence: CASSQDGSGGRGTQYF.

CDR3 in amino acids: CASSSGGTYNEQFF. The CDR3 nucleotides are TGTGCCAGCAGCTCCGGGGGTACATACAATGAGCAGTTCTTC. The chain has TRBV5-5 and TRBJ2-1, with D tentatively TRBD2 (6 bases). The CDR3 consists of 14 residues. The V end was cut by 3 bases, the J end by 4 bases, with 11 bases between. CDR1 and CDR2 from the germline V gene are SGHKS and YYEKEE (reference sequence).

The chain is built from TRBV29-1 and TRBJ1-1; 7 bases fit TRBD1. Germline CDR1 reads SQVTM; CDR2 reads ANQGSEA. The length of the CDR3 is 13 residues. Trimming removed 4 bases from V and 5 bases from J; junction bases left unmatched: 7. The CDR3 spells CSVGRGQITEAFF. CDR3 DNA: TGCAGCGTTGGACGGGGACAGATAACTGAAGCTTTCTTT.

The chain joins TRBV7-2 to TRBJ1-6; D uncertain. This CDR3 is built from 15 residues. The germline V and J ends were trimmed by 6 bases and 3 bases, with 12 bases remaining between them. Per the germline V gene, CDR1 is SGHTA and CDR2 is FQGNSA. The DNA for the CDR3 is TGTGCCAGCAGAAGGGAACAAAACTATAATTCACCCCTCCACTTT. Translated, it gives CASRREQNYNSPLHF.